This TCR beta chain was captured in a study of T cells after yellow fever vaccination. On the study more broadly: Fractions with few cells were prepared using SMART-Seq v4 Ultra Low Input. General observations from the study: Clones from primary vaccination mostly reappeared after the booster (about 97% CD4, roughly 87% CD8).

Germline CDR1 is SGHTA and CDR2 is FQGNSA. The CDR3 consists of 16 residues. V was clipped by 2 bases and J by 4 bases, with 17 bases between them. One entry per CDR3 protein, called by TCRdb with MiXCR from the 5' RACE reads. The data contain some 420,000 distinct CDR3 sequences, approximately 19% of them seen just once; the ten biggest clones take up roughly a sixth. A remark on this clonotype: Its antigen is undetermined.

The sequence derives from a man younger than 35 who received the YFV17D yellow fever vaccine. Material: PBMCs, obtained before the yellow fever booster vaccination. The chain carries TRBV7-2 and TRBJ2-5, with unresolved D. The CDR3 reads CASSLRSSRTRETQYF. The CDR3 coding sequence is TGTGCCAGCAGCTTAAGGTCGAGCAGGACCAGAGAGACCCAGTACTTC. The whole variable domain, filled in from reference TRBV7-2 and TRBJ2-5, reads GAGVSQSPSNKVTEKGKDVELRCDPISGHTALYWYRQSLGQGLEFLIYFQGNSAPDKSGLPSDRFSAERTGGSVSTLTIQRTQQEDSAVYLCASSLRSSRTRETQYFGPGTRLLVL.